This passage covers 5 T cell receptor beta chains from one sample sequenced in a study of response to subunit inactivated influenza vaccine. Via MiXCR, TCRdb re-called the RT-PCR reads, giving one row per CDR3 protein. The sample includes around 250,000 distinct CDR3 sequences, less than 15% seen only once; the top ten take 7.8%. The sequences come from non-naive T cells sorted from PBMCs, collected 14 to 15 days before vaccination. The receptors were sampled from a man aged 45-60 years who received an inactivated influenza vaccine.

Only a few counts were recorded for this clonotype. This chain's CDR3 is CASSAPRLRPGELFF. The CDR3, as DNA: TGTGCCAGCAGCGCTCCGAGGTTGCGGCCTGGGGAGCTGTTTTTT. The chain links TRBV7-9 to TRBJ2-2; no clear D. V lost 5 bases and J 8 bases, leaving 18 bases between the germline ends. Germline V lookup: CDR1 SEHNR, CDR2 FQNEAQ (reference sequence). This CDR3 has 15 residues.

This clonotype was counted a few times. This chain links TRBV20-1 with TRBJ1-6, with 7 bases aligning to TRBD1. Trimming took 0 bases from V and 8 from J; bases not matched to a gene: 7. This CDR3 comprises 15 residues. CDR1 and CDR2 (germline): DFQATT, SNEGSKA (reference sequence). CDR3 loop: CSARDQQGQHSPLHF. The DNA for the CDR3 is TGCAGTGCTAGAGACCAACAGGGGCAGCATTCACCCCTCCACTTT.

The CDR3 coding sequence is TGTGCCAGCAGCGCCCGACCACTGACTAGCGGGGGTCCAAATGAGCAGTTCTTC. Residues: CASSARPLTSGGPNEQFF. The rearrangement joins TRBV9 to TRBJ2-1; 12 bases agree with TRBD2. J gave up 7 bases and V 3 bases, and 14 bases lay outside the gene matches. Germline assignment: CDR1 SGDLS and CDR2 YYNGEE. The CDR3 sequence is 18 residues long.

This clonotype was seen at least ten times. The DNA of the CDR3 is TGCAGTGTTTGGTCAACAGGGATTTATGGCTACACCTTC. The encoded protein is CSVWSTGIYGYTF. This chain connects TRBV20-1 to TRBJ1-2; a weak D match, TRBD1 (6 bases). V shed 7 bases and J shed 5 bases, with 17 bases lying between them. The CDR3 is 13 amino acids. The V gene's germline CDR1 is DFQATT and CDR2 SNEGSKA (reference sequence).

This chain uses TRBV20-1 with TRBJ2-1, with D unresolved. The V end lost 0 bases, the J end lost 9 bases, and 6 bases lay between the germline ends. Germline CDR1 reads DFQATT; CDR2 reads SNEGSKA (reference sequence). The CDR3 totals 11 residues. CDR3 DNA sequence: TGCAGTGCTAGAGACGTGGGTGAGCAGTTCTTC. It translates to CSARDVGEQFF.